This TCR beta chain derives from a study of cytomegalovirus exposure and HLA in healthy donors. Study-wide results and limits: Per a prior analysis, the majority of TCR beta V segments were productive roughly 90% or roughly 30% of the time.

Of note for this clone: Its specificity is not known.

Primers included in the PCR were 60 Vbeta and 13 Jbeta primers. Assay used: immunoSEQ multiplex PCR; TCRdb lists only in-frame clones, some missing. The data show fewer than 150,000 clones, under 80% seen once. From germline, CDR1 is SGHNT and CDR2 YYREEE (reference sequence). V trimming: 0 bases; J trimming: 4 bases; junction bases outside the gene matches: 8. The CDR3 sequence is 17 residues long. The sequencing input was PBMCs. The chain couples TRBV5-4 to TRBJ1-1; 11 nucleotides agree with TRBD1. The sequence derives from a woman in her fifties or sixties in good health and CMV-seropositive. CDR3 sequence reads: CASSLVKRGQGGTEAFF. Here the CDR3 DNA reads TGTGCCAGCAGCTTGGTAAAGAGGGGACAGGGGGGCACTGAAGCTTTCTTT.